The subject of this entry is one T cell receptor beta chain. Its antigen remains unidentified. Germline CDR1 is SGHNT and CDR2 is YYREEE (reference sequence). V was clipped by 1 base and J by 4 bases, with 8 bases between them. The CDR3 consists of 13 residues. Produced via immunoSEQ multiplex PCR; TCRdb's table is partial and in-frame only. Of 140,000 or so clones detected, about nine tenths appear once; the ten largest clones hold less than 5.5%. The data were taken from a study of cytomegalovirus exposure and HLA in healthy donors. Study conclusions and caveats: Overall, around 160 TCR beta chains were annotated as cytomegalovirus-associated. A few of the chains that were CMV-associated were confirmed in vitro to be specific for CMV antigens.

The specimen was PBMCs. The J gene is TRBJ1-2, the V gene TRBV5-4; weak D call: TRBD1 (6 bases). The origin of this receptor is a young man in good health and CMV-seropositive. The DNA of the CDR3 is TGTGCCAGCAGCTTGAACAGGGCCTATGGCTACACCTTC. Amino acids: CASSLNRAYGYTF.